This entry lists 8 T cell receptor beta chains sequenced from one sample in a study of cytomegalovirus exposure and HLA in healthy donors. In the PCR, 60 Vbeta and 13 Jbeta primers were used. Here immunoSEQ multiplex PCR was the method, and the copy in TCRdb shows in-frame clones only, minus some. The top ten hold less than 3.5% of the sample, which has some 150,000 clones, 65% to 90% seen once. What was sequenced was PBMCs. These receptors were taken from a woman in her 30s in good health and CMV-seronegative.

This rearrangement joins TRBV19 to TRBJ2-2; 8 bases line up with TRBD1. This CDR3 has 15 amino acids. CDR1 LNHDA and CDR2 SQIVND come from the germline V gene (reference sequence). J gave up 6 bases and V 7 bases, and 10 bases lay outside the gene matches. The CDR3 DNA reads TGTGCCAGTACCCCCGGGACAGGCCTAGCCGGGGAGCTGTTTTTT. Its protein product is CASTPGTGLAGELFF.

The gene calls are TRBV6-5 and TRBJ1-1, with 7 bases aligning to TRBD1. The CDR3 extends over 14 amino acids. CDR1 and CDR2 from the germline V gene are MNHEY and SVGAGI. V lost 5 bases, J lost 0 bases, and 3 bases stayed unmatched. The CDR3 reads CASSGGTVNTEAFF. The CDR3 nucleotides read TGTGCCAGCAGTGGGGGGACAGTGAACACTGAAGCTTTCTTT.

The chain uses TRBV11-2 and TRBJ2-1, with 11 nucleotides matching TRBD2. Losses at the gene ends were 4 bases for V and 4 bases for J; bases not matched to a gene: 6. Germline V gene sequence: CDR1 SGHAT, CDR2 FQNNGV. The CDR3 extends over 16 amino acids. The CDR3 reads CASSSIAGGTYNEQFF. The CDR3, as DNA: TGTGCCAGCAGCTCAATAGCGGGAGGGACATACAATGAGCAGTTCTTC.

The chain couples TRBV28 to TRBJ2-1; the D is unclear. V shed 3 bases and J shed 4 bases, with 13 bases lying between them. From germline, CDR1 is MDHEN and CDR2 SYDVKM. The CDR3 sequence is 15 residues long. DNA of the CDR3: TGTGCCAGCAGTTTCAGACTCGGCCAATACAATGAGCAGTTCTTC. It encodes CASSFRLGQYNEQFF.

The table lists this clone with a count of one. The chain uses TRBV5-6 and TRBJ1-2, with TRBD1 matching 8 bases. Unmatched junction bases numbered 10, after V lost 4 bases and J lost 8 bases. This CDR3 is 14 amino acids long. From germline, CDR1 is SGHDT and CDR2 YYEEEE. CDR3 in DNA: TGTGCCAGCAGCGAAGGACAGGGCCGTCGGGGCTACACCTTC. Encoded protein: CASSEGQGRRGYTF.

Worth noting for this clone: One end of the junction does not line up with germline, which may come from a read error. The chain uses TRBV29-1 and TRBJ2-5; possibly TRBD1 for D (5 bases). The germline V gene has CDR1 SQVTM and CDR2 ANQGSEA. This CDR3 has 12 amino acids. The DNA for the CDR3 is TGCAGCGTTGTACAGGATCAAGAGACCCGGTACTTC. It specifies CSVVQDQETRYF.

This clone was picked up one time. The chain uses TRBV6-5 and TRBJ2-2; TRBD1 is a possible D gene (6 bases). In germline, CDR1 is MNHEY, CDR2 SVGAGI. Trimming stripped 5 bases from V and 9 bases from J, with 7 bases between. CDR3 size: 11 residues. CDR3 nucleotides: TGTGCCAGCAGTCAGGGGTGGGAGCTGTTTTTT. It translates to CASSQGWELFF.

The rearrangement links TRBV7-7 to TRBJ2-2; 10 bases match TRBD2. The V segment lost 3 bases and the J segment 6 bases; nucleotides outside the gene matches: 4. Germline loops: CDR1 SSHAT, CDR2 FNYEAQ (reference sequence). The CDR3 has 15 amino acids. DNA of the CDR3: TGTGCCAGCAGCTTGAGCGGGGGGGCCGCCGGGGAGCTGTTTTTT. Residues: CASSLSGGAAGELFF. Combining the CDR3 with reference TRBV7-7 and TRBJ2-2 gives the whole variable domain GAGVSQSPRYKVTKRGQDVTLRCDPISSHATLYWYQQALGQGPEFLTYFNYEAQPDKSGLPSDRFSAERPEGSISTLTIQRTEQRDSAMYRCASSLSGGAAGELFFGEGSRLTVL.